This TCR beta chain stems from a study of blood T cell repertoires in COVID-19. The CDR3 totals 14 residues. Germline CDR1 LNHDA, CDR2 SQIVND (reference sequence). V lost 4 bases to trimming and J lost 2 bases; unmatched junction nucleotides: 5. Using immunoSEQ multiplex PCR, the repertoire was profiled, and TCRdb retains in-frame clones only, with some absent. The profile shows about 280,000 clones, almost 90% of them singletons. The sequence was obtained from a young woman with acute COVID-19. This rearrangement joins TRBV19 to TRBJ2-7; 7 bases line up with TRBD2. Sequencing used PBMCs or T cells enriched from blood (not recorded which). The CDR3 DNA is TGTGCCAGTAGTACCGATGGACTAGCCTACGAGCAGTACTTC. It codes for CASSTDGLAYEQYF. Full variable domain (missing parts from reference TRBV19 and TRBJ2-7): DGGITQSPKYLFRKEGQNVTLSCEQNLNHDAMYWYRQDPGQGLRLIYYSQIVNDFQKGDIAEGYSVSREKKESFPLTVTSAQKNPTAFYLCASSTDGLAYEQYFGPGTRLTVT.